These T cell receptor beta chains were read from a single sample in a study of molecular identifiers for immune sequencing clone quantification. Each CDR3 protein is one row after TCRdb ran MiXCR on the PCR reads. The sample has 68,000 or so distinct CDR3 sequences; 15% to 20% are singletons. Material for sequencing was naive CD8+ T cells from blood, with Jurkat cell RNA spiked in. The receptor set was obtained from a human donor in good health. Some libraries in this study had Jurkat cell RNA spiked in. Each CDR3 is given with its conserved first and last residue. Fields, in order: CDR3 DNA, CDR3 protein, clone size, J gene, D gene, V gene. A D gene is named only where the DNA matches it firmly. The listing skips clone size in some rows; elsewhere it reads once, few, many or a size class.

CDR3 DNA: TGCAGCGTTGAAGGGAGATCGGCTGAGCAGTTCTTC; CDR3 protein: CSVEGRSAEQFF; clone size: -; J gene: TRBJ2-1; D gene: -; V gene: TRBV29-1
CDR3 DNA: TGTGCCAGCAGTGAATGGGCCGGGGGGATCTCCTACGAGCAGTACTTC; CDR3 protein: CASSEWAGGISYEQYF; clone size: few; J gene: TRBJ2-7; D gene: TRBD2; V gene: TRBV6-1
CDR3 DNA: TGCGCCAGCAAAGGGCGGTACACAGATACGCAGTATTTT; CDR3 protein: CASKGRYTDTQYF; clone size: many; J gene: TRBJ2-3; D gene: -; V gene: TRBV10-2
CDR3 DNA: TGCGCCAGCAGCCAAGGCTTGTACACAGATACGCAGTATTTT; CDR3 protein: CASSQGLYTDTQYF; clone size: many; J gene: TRBJ2-3; D gene: -; V gene: TRBV4-1
CDR3 DNA: TGTGCCAGCAGTTACCAGGAATACAATGAGCAGTTCTTC; CDR3 protein: CASSYQEYNEQFF; clone size: many; J gene: TRBJ2-1; D gene: -; V gene: TRBV6-5
CDR3 DNA: TGTGCCAGCAGCTTATTAAGGGACGGAGCTTACGAGCAGTACTTC; CDR3 protein: CASSLLRDGAYEQYF; clone size: few; J gene: TRBJ2-7; D gene: -; V gene: TRBV7-6
CDR3 DNA: TGCGCCAGCAGCCTATCACCGGGACCCCAAGAGACCCAGTACTTC; CDR3 protein: CASSLSPGPQETQYF; clone size: many; J gene: TRBJ2-5; D gene: -; V gene: TRBV4-1
CDR3 DNA: TGCGCCAGCAGCTTGCAGGATGCAAACTATGGCTACACCTTC; CDR3 protein: CASSLQDANYGYTF; clone size: -; J gene: TRBJ1-2; D gene: -; V gene: TRBV5-1
CDR3 DNA: TGTGCCAGCAGTTTGTTCGGCAATCAGCCCCAGCATTTT; CDR3 protein: CASSLFGNQPQHF; clone size: many; J gene: TRBJ1-5; D gene: -; V gene: TRBV27
CDR3 DNA: TGTGCCAGCAGTTCCAGTAATATTTACAATGAGCAGTTCTTC; CDR3 protein: CASSSSNIYNEQFF; clone size: -; J gene: TRBJ2-1; D gene: -; V gene: TRBV27
CDR3 DNA: TGTGCCAGTAGTATAGTGGACGGAATGAACACTGAAGCTTTCTTT; CDR3 protein: CASSIVDGMNTEAFF; clone size: few; J gene: TRBJ1-1; D gene: -; V gene: TRBV19
CDR3 DNA: TGTGCCAGCAGTTTGGGGGGGGGGGCGAGACAGCCCCAGCATTTT; CDR3 protein: CASSLGGGARQPQHF; clone size: many; J gene: TRBJ1-5; D gene: -; V gene: TRBV27
CDR3 DNA: TGTGCCAGCAGCTTGCCGTACGGGGAGGAGTACAATGAGCAGCTCTTC; CDR3 protein: CASSLPYGEEYNEQLF; clone size: once; J gene: TRBJ2-1; D gene: -; V gene: TRBV5-4
CDR3 DNA: TGTGCCAGCAGTTATTTGGGTGTGAACACTGAAGCTTTCTTT; CDR3 protein: CASSYLGVNTEAFF; clone size: many; J gene: TRBJ1-1; D gene: -; V gene: TRBV6-5
CDR3 DNA: TGTGCCATACAGGGGGACTACACAGATACGCAGTATTTT; CDR3 protein: CAIQGDYTDTQYF; clone size: few; J gene: TRBJ2-3; D gene: -; V gene: TRBV12-3/TRBV12-4
CDR3 DNA: TGTGCCAGCAGTTTATTAGCAGTTGACAATGAGCAGTTCTTC; CDR3 protein: CASSLLAVDNEQFF; clone size: -; J gene: TRBJ2-1; D gene: -; V gene: TRBV27
CDR3 DNA: TGCAGTGCTAGAGCCCCGACAGGGTTGGCACTCTACGAGCAGTACTTC; CDR3 protein: CSARAPTGLALYEQYF; clone size: -; J gene: TRBJ2-7; D gene: TRBD1; V gene: TRBV20-1